The present entry profiles one T cell receptor beta chain with its context. Its antigen is undetermined. TCRdb keeps only in-frame clones here, not all; method: immunoSEQ multiplex PCR. The sample includes 65,000 to 95,000 clones, 60% to 85% seen only once; the top ten take about 19%. The data are from a study of T cells in localized non-small cell lung cancer. Study outcomes and limitations: Uninvolved adjacent lung showed higher T cell clonality than tumor.

The CDR3 has 16 amino acids. CDR1 SGHTA and CDR2 FQGNSA come from the germline V gene. Trimming removed 1 base at V and 1 base at J, with 13 bases between. The chain links TRBV7-2 to TRBJ1-1; D may be TRBD1 (5 bases). The sample in question was PBMCs, obtained before any cancer treatment. This TCR was recovered from a man between 40 and 69 years old with stage II squamous cell lung carcinoma. DNA of the CDR3: TGTGCCAGCAGCTTAGGATGGGGCAGGCCGAACACTGAAGCTTTCTTT. Protein sequence: CASSLGWGRPNTEAFF.